This TCR beta chain was obtained from a study of OX40 agonist ivuxolimab in advanced cancers. Across the study: Ivuxolimab was administered intravenously to patients at 0.01 to 10 mg/kg every 2 weeks.

Points from the study as a whole: No antigen was identified for the clonally expanded peripheral T cells. Blood T cells, both CD4+ and CD8+, expanded clonally by week 6 at 0.1 to 3.0 mg/kg.

The method was immunoSEQ multiplex PCR; TCRdb's version includes in-frame clones alone and lacks a portion of them. The sample lists around 60,000 clones; approximately 86% were seen once. Patients were ruled out by autoimmune disease history or systemic immunosuppression. This clone appeared once. Its antigen is currently unknown. The clonotype comes from an adult with an advanced solid tumor such as melanoma, head and neck, liver or kidney cancer. The input for sequencing was CD4+ or CD8+ T cells sorted from blood, taken in a trial of the OX40 agonist ivuxolimab.

CDR3 sequence reads: CADLRYSNSPLHF. The DNA for the CDR3 is TGTGCCGACCTCAGGTACAGTAATTCACCCCTCCACTTT. The chain joins TRBV21-1 to TRBJ1-6; no DNA check was done on the table's D call, TRBD1. TRBV21-1 is annotated as a pseudogene. This CDR3 has 13 amino acids.